The entry below describes one T cell receptor (beta chain). Trimming cost V 4 bases and J 3 bases; bases outside gene matches: 10. The CDR3 sequence is 18 residues long. Per germline, CDR1 SGHVS and CDR2 FNYEAQ. These data are taken from a study of OX40 agonist ivuxolimab in advanced cancers. Study at large: Patients took ivuxolimab, an agonistic anti-OX40 (CD134) antibody. Every 2 weeks, patients got intravenous ivuxolimab at one of six dose levels (0.01-10 mg/kg).

Method: immunoSEQ multiplex PCR; TCRdb's copy keeps in-frame clones and lacks some. The sample includes 60,000 to 85,000 clones, about 89% of them seen just once. The rearrangement joins TRBV7-6 to TRBJ2-2; 11 positions match TRBD2. The sequence came from an adult with an advanced solid tumor such as melanoma, head and neck, liver or kidney cancer. Sample: CD4+ or CD8+ T cells sorted from blood, taken in a trial of the OX40 agonist ivuxolimab. Here the CDR3 reads CASSSLASGRSYTGELFF. The CDR3 bases are TGTGCCAGCAGCTCCCTTGCTAGCGGGAGGTCATACACCGGGGAGCTGTTTTTT.